Listed below are T cell receptor beta chains from one sample, sequenced in a study of blood T cell repertoires in COVID-19. Repertoires were generated with immunoSEQ multiplex PCR, while TCRdb's copy carries only in-frame clones and drops some. The sample holds about 83,000 clones; approximately 85% are singletons and the top ten take around 7.8%. The material sequenced was peripheral blood. These receptors all come from a man aged 50-60 years with active COVID-19. The CDR3 runs from the conserved cysteine through the conserved F or W. Each record gives: J gene, D gene, clone size, V gene, CDR3 protein, CDR3 DNA. D genes are given only for firm matches. Size is stated for part of the rows, as once, few or many counts, or as a class when the clone is expanded.

TRBJ2-3 TRBD1 NA TRBV6-5 CASGRDRGPDTQYF TGTGCCAGCGGGAGGGACAGGGGCCCAGATACGCAGTATTTT
TRBJ2-7 TRBD1 NA TRBV4-2 CASSQDSQGVLEQYF TGTGCCAGCAGCCAAGATTCACAGGGGGTTCTGGAGCAGTACTTC
TRBJ2-1 TRBD2 NA TRBV4-3 CASSQDIAGSSYNEQFF TGCGCCAGCAGCCAGGATATAGCGGGGAGCTCCTACAATGAGCAGTTCTTC
TRBJ2-3 NA NA TRBV7-3 CASSLTGGTSTDTQYF TGTGCCAGCAGCTTAACCGGCGGAACTAGCACAGATACGCAGTATTTT
TRBJ2-1 TRBD1 NA TRBV7-9 CASSSGQGTPEDEQFF TGTGCCAGCAGCTCGGGACAGGGCACACCGGAGGATGAGCAGTTCTTC
TRBJ2-6 NA NA TRBV15 CATTTSGTFPTGANVLTF TGTGCCACCACCACCTCCGGGACATTCCCTACTGGGGCCAACGTCCTGACTTTC
TRBJ2-5 TRBD2 NA TRBV7-8 CASSLSGVVQETQYF TGTGCCAGCAGCTTAAGCGGGGTGGTCCAAGAGACCCAGTACTTC
TRBJ1-1 TRBD1 NA TRBV5-1 CASSSTGEQAFF TGCGCCAGCAGCTCGACAGGGGAACAAGCTTTCTTT
TRBJ2-7 TRBD1 NA TRBV28 CASTAPLGQGSYEQYF TGTGCCAGCACCGCCCCCTTGGGACAGGGCTCCTACGAGCAGTACTTC
TRBJ1-5 NA NA TRBV7-2 CASSSRGNSNQPQHF TGTGCCAGCAGCTCCCGGGGTAATAGCAATCAGCCCCAGCATTTT
TRBJ1-2 TRBD1 NA TRBV14 CASSQTTGIYGYTF TGTGCCAGCAGCCAGACGACAGGGATCTATGGCTACACCTTC
TRBJ1-1 NA NA TRBV5-5 CASSLGGGTEAFF TGTGCCAGCAGTCTGGGGGGAGGCACTGAAGCTTTCTTT
TRBJ2-1 NA NA TRBV9 CASSEGVGLIF TGTGCCAGCAGCGAAGGGGTTGGGTTGATCTTC
TRBJ2-5 NA NA TRBV28 CASSPRKETQYF TGTGCCAGCAGTCCTAGGAAAGAGACCCAGTACTTC
TRBJ2-2 TRBD2 NA TRBV19 CASTFKGLAGGVTGELFF TGTGCCAGTACCTTCAAGGGACTAGCGGGAGGAGTCACCGGGGAGCTGTTTTTT
TRBJ2-3 TRBD1 NA TRBV27 CASSSTLPGTGTSTDTQYF TGTGCCAGCAGTTCCACACTTCCCGGGACAGGAACTAGCACAGATACGCAGTATTTT
TRBJ2-1 NA NA TRBV5-1 CASSLDGGSYNEQFF TGCGCCAGCAGCTTGGACGGGGGCTCCTACAATGAGCAGTTCTTC
TRBJ2-1 NA NA TRBV21-1 CASSFQVGGGPLSSYNEQFF TGTGCCAGCAGCTTCCAGGTAGGGGGGGGGCCCCTTAGCTCCTACAATGAGCAGTTCTTC
TRBJ1-4 NA NA TRBV5-4 CASSTIEVNEKLFF TGTGCCAGCAGCACGATAGAGGTCAATGAAAAACTGTTTTTT
TRBJ2-6 TRBD2 once TRBV5-4 CASSSPGLAGTGANVLTF TGTGCCAGCAGCTCGCCGGGACTAGCGGGGACTGGGGCCAACGTCCTGACTTTC
TRBJ2-7 NA few TRBV28 CASSFSPFHEQYF TGTGCCAGCAGTTTTAGCCCCTTCCACGAGCAGTACTTC
TRBJ2-7 TRBD1 NA TRBV6-6 CASSPGTGAFYEQYF TGTGCCAGCAGTCCGGGGACAGGGGCTTTCTACGAGCAGTACTTC
TRBJ2-5 TRBD1 NA TRBV15 CATSLLGTAQETQYF TGTGCCACCAGCCTACTGGGGACAGCCCAAGAGACCCAGTACTTC
TRBJ1-1 TRBD1 NA TRBV6-5 CASRPGTGNTEAFF TGTGCCAGCAGACCCGGGACAGGGAACACTGAAGCTTTCTTT
TRBJ2-2 NA NA TRBV5-5 CASSLDAGTGELFF TGTGCCAGCAGCTTGGATGCAGGCACCGGGGAGCTGTTTTTT
TRBJ2-6 NA NA TRBV3-1/TRBV3-2 CASSQDLTTGANVLTF TGTGCCAGCAGCCAAGATCTGACAACTGGGGCCAACGTCCTGACTTTC
TRBJ2-3 TRBD2 NA TRBV7-2 CASSSPGGRVDTQYF TGTGCCAGCAGCTCCCCGGGGGGGCGGGTAGATACGCAGTATTTT
TRBJ1-2 TRBD1 NA TRBV6-6 CASRDSYGYTF TGTGCCAGCCGGGACAGCTATGGCTACACCTTC
TRBJ1-1 TRBD1 NA TRBV7-9 CASRPGTGVNTEAFF TGTGCCAGCAGGCCCGGGACAGGGGTTAACACTGAAGCTTTCTTT
TRBJ1-6 NA NA TRBV7-2 CASSLSAGAGNSPLHF TGTGCCAGCAGCTTATCGGCCGGGGCGGGAAATTCACCCCTCCACTTT
TRBJ1-2 NA NA TRBV4-2 CASSPGGTQVGYTF TGTGCCAGCAGCCCGGGAGGTACTCAAGTAGGCTACACCTTC
TRBJ1-1 NA NA TRBV9 CASSTNMNTEAFF TGTGCCAGCAGCACGAACATGAACACTGAAGCTTTCTTT
TRBJ1-5 NA NA TRBV4-3 CASSQDRGQPQHF TGCGCCAGCAGCCAAGATCGCGGTCAGCCCCAGCATTTT
TRBJ2-7 TRBD2 NA TRBV27 CASSPYQLAGVAYEQYF TGTGCCAGCAGTCCCTATCAATTGGCGGGAGTCGCCTACGAGCAGTACTTC
TRBJ1-2 TRBD1 NA TRBV7-9 CASSPTGPGQGADYGYTF TGTGCCAGCAGCCCTACGGGGCCGGGACAGGGGGCTGACTATGGCTACACCTTC
TRBJ2-7 NA NA TRBV6-5 CASSRGGSYEQYF TGTGCCAGCAGCAGGGGTGGGTCCTACGAGCAGTACTTC
TRBJ1-6 NA once TRBV21-1 CASVRQLKDSPLHF TGTGCCAGTGTACGACAGTTAAAGGATTCACCCCTCCACTTT